This entry concerns a single T cell receptor beta chain. The antigen is undetermined. CDR1 and CDR2 from the germline V gene are MNHEY and SVGEGT. The trim removed 8 bases at V and 5 bases at J, leaving 12 bases unmatched. This CDR3 spans 16 amino acids. This entry is derived from a study of vaccination effects on CD4 cells after COVID-19. Study-wide points: Infection-derived and vaccine-derived clones contracted markedly late after vaccination. Recruitment yielded few convalescent patients, and the study had no early post-infection timepoints.

Before sequencing, viral peptide pools were used by the ViraFEST assay to expand antigen-specific CD4+ T cells. The culture ran for around nine days, and then CD4+ T cells were isolated. All vaccine recipients tested negative for nucleocapsid antibodies and had never contracted SARS-CoV-2 infection. The table came from immunoSEQ multiplex PCR; TCRdb's copy has only in-frame clones and leaves some out. Counted here are approximately 76,000 clones, around 79% occurring once; the ten biggest clones make up 8% to 11%. The sample consisted of CD4+ T cells from PBMCs cultured with SARS-CoV-2 spike peptides, taken before COVID-19 vaccination. V gene TRBV6-2 or TRBV6-3 combines with J gene TRBJ2-1; 10 bases align to TRBD2. The clonotype comes from a human donor who received a COVID-19 vaccine. The chain's CDR3 is CASCLRGLANHNEQFF. CDR3 sequence (DNA): TGTGCCAGCTGCCTCAGGGGACTAGCGAACCACAATGAGCAGTTCTTC.